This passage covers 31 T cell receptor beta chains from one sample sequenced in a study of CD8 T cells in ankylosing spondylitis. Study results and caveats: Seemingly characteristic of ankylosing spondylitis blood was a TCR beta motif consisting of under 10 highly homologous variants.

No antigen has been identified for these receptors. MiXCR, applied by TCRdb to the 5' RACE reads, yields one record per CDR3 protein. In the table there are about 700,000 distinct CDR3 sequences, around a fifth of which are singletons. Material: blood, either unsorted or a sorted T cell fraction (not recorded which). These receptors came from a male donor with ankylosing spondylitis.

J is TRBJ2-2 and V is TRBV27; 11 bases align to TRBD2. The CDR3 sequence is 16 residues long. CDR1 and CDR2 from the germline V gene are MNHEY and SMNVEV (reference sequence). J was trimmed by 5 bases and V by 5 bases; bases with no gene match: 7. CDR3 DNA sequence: TGTGCCAGCAGTGGGAAGGGACTAGCGGCAACCGGGGAGCTGTTTTTT. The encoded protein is CASSGKGLAATGELFF.

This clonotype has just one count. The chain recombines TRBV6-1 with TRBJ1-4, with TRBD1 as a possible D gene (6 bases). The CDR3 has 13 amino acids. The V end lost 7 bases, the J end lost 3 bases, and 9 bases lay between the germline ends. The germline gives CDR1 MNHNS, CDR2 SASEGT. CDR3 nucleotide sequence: TGTGCCAGCACCGACAGGCCTAATGAAAAACTGTTTTTT. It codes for CASTDRPNEKLFF.

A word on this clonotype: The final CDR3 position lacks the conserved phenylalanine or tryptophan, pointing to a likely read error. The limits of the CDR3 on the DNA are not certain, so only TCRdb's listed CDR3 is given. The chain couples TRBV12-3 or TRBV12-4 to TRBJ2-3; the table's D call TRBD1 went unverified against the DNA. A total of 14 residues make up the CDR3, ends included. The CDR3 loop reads CASSFADRGTTQDL.

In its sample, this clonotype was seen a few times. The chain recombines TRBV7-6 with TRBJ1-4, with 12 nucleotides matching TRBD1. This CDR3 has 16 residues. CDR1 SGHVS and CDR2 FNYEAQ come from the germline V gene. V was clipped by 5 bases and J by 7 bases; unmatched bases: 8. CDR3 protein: CASSPGQGARGEKLFF. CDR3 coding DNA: TGTGCCAGCAGCCCGGGACAGGGGGCGCGAGGTGAAAAACTGTTTTTT.

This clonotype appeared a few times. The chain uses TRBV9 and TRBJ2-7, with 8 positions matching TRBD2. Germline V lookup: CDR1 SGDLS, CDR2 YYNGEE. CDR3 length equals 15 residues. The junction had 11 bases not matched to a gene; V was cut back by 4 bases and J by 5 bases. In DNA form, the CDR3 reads TGTGCCAGCAGCCCCACCCCAGCGGGAGAACACGAGCAGTACTTC. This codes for CASSPTPAGEHEQYF.

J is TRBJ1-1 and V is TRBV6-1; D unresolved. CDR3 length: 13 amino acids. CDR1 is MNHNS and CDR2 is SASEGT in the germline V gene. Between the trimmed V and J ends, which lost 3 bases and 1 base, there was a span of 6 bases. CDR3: CASSDSRNTEAFF. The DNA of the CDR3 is TGTGCCAGCAGTGACAGTCGGAACACTGAAGCTTTCTTT.

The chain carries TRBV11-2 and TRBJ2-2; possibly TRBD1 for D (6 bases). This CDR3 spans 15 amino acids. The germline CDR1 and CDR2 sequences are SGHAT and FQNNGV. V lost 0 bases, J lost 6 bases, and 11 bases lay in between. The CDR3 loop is CASSLEQGPAGELFF. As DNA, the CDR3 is TGTGCCAGCAGCTTAGAGCAGGGGCCGGCCGGGGAGCTGTTTTTT.

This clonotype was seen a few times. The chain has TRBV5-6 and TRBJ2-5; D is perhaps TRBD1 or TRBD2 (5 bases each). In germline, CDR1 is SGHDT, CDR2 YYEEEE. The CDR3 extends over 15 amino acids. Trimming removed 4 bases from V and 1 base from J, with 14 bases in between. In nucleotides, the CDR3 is TGTGCCAGCAGCCGCTGGGACGGACTCCAAGAGACCCAGTACTTC. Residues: CASSRWDGLQETQYF.

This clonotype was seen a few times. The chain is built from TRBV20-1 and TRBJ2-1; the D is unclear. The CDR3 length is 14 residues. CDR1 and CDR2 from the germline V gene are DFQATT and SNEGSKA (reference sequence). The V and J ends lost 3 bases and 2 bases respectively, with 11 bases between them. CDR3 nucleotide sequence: TGCAGTGCTAGCGGGCGGAAGGCCTACAATGAGCAGTTCTTC. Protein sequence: CSASGRKAYNEQFF.

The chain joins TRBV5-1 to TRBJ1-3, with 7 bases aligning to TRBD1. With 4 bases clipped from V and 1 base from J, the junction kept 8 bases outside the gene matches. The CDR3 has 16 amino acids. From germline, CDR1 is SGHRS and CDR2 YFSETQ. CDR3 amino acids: CASSGDSLGSGNTIYF. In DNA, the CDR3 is TGCGCCAGCAGCGGGGACAGTTTGGGGTCTGGAAACACCATATATTTT.

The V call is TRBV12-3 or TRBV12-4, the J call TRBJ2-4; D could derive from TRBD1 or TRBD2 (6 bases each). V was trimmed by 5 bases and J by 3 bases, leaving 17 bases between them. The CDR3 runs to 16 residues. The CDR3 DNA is TGTGCCAGCAGTCCCATTAGGGGGGTAGGCAAAAACATTCAGTACTTC. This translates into CASSPIRGVGKNIQYF.

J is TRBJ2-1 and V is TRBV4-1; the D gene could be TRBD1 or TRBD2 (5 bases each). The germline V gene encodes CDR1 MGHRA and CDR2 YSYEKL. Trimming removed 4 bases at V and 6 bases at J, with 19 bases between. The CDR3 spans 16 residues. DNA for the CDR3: TGCGCCAGCAGCCCTGGGGCGGAGGTACTAGTCAATGAGCAGTTCTTC. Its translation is CASSPGAEVLVNEQFF.

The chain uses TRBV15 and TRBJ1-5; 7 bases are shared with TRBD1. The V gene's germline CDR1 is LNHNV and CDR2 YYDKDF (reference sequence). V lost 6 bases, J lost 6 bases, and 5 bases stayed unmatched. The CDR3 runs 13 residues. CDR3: CATSTGEGQPQHF. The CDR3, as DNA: TGTGCCACCAGTACAGGGGAGGGTCAGCCCCAGCATTTT.

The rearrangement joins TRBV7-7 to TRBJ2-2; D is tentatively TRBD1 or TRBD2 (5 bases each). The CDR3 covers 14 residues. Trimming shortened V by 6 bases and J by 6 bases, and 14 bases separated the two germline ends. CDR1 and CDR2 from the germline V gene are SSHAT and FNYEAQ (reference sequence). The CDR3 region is CASRTSPGSGELFF. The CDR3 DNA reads TGTGCCAGCAGAACTAGTCCAGGGTCCGGGGAGCTGTTTTTT.

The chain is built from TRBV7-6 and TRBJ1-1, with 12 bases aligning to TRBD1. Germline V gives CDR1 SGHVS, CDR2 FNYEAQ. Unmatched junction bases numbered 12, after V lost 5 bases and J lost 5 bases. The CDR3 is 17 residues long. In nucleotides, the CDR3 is TGTGCCAGCAGCCCCCCAGGGACAGGGGGCGCGGGGACTGAAGCTTTCTTT. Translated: CASSPPGTGGAGTEAFF.

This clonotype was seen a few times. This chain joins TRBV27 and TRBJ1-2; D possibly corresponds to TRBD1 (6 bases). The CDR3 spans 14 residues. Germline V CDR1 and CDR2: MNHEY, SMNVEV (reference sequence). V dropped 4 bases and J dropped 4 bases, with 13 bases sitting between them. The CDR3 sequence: CASSSIGDIYGYTF. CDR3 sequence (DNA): TGTGCCAGCAGTTCCATCGGGGACATCTATGGCTACACCTTC.

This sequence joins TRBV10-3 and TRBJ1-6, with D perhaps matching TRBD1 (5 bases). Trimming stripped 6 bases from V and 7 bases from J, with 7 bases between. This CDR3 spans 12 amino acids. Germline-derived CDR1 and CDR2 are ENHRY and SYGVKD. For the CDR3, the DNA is TGTGCCATCAGCGGGGGGAATTCACCCCTCCACTTT. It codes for CAISGGNSPLHF.

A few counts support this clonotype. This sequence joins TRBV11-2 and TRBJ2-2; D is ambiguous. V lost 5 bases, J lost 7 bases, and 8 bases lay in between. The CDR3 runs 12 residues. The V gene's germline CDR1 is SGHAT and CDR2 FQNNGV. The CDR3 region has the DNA TGTGCCAGCAGCCCTTGGGGCGGGGAGCTGTTTTTT. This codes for CASSPWGGELFF.

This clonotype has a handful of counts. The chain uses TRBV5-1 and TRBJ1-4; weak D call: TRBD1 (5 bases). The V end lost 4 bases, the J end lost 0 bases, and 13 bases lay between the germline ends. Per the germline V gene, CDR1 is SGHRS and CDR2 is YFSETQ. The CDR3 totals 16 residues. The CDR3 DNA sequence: TGCGCCAGCAGCGTCCAAAAGGGGCCAACTAATGAAAAACTGTTTTTT. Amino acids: CASSVQKGPTNEKLFF.

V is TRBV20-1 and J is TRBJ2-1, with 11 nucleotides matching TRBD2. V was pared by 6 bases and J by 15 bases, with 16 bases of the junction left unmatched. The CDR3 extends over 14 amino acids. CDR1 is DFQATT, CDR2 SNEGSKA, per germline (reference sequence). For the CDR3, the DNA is TGCAGTGCCCCCAGCCCTATTAGCGGGAGGGCGCGGTTCTTC. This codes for CSAPSPISGRARFF.

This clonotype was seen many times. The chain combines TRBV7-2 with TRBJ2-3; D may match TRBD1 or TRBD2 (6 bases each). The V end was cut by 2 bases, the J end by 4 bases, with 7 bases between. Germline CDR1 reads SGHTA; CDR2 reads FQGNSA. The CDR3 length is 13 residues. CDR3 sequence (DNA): TGTGCCAGCAGCTTACGGGGGCCAGATACGCAGTATTTT. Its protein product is CASSLRGPDTQYF. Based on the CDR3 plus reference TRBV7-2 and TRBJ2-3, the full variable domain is GAGVSQSPSNKVTEKGKDVELRCDPISGHTALYWYRQSLGQGLEFLIYFQGNSAPDKSGLPSDRFSAERTGGSVSTLTIQRTQQEDSAVYLCASSLRGPDTQYFGPGTRLTVL.

The CDR3 sequence: CSASGVGYEQYF. CDR3 nucleotides: TGCAGTGCTAGCGGGGTCGGCTACGAGCAGTACTTC. V is TRBV20-1 and J is TRBJ2-7; tentatively, D is TRBD2 (5 bases). Trimming took off 3 bases at V and 3 bases at J, with 9 bases between the two ends. The CDR3 runs to 12 residues. CDR1 and CDR2 from the germline V gene are DFQATT and SNEGSKA (reference sequence).

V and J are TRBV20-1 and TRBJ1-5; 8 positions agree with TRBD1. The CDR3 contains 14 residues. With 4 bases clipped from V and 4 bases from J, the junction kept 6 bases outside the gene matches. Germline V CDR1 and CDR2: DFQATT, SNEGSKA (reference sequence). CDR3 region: CSANGQGGNQPQHF. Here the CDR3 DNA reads TGCAGTGCTAACGGACAGGGAGGTAATCAGCCCCAGCATTTT.

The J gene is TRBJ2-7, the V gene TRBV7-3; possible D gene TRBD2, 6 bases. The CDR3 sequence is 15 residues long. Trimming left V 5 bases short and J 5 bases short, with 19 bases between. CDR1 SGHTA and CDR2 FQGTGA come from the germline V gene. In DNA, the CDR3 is TGTGCCAGCAGCCTCTCCGGGACTGGGCCTAACGAGCAGTACTTC. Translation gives CASSLSGTGPNEQYF.

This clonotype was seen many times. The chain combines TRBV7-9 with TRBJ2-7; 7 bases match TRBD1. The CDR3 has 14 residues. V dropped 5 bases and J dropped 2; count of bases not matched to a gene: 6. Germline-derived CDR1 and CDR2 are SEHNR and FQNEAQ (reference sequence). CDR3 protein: CASSRRDRTYEQYF. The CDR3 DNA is TGTGCCAGCAGCCGTCGGGACAGAACCTACGAGCAGTACTTC.

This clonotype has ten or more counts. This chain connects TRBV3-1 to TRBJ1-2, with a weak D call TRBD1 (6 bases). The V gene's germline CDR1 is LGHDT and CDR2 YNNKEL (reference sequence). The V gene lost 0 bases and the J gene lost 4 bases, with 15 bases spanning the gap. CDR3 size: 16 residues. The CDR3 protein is CASSQDRGGSPYGYTF. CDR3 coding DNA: TGTGCCAGCAGCCAAGATAGGGGGGGCTCACCCTATGGCTACACCTTC.

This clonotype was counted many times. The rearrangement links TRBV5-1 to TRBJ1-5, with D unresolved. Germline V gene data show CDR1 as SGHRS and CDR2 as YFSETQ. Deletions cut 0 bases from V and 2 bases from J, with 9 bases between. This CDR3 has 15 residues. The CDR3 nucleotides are TGCGCCAGCAGCTTGGAATGGGGAGGCAATCAGCCCCAGCATTTT. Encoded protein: CASSLEWGGNQPQHF.

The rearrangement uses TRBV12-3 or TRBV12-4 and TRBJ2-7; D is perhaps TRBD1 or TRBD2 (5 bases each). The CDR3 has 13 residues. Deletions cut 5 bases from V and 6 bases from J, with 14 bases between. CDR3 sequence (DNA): TGTGCCAGCAGTCGGGACCCCGTGAGCGAGCAGTACTTC. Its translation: CASSRDPVSEQYF.

The CDR3 sequence: CASSVGGTESYEQYF. CDR3 bases: TGTGCCAGCAGCGTCGGGGGGACTGAGTCCTACGAGCAGTACTTC. The gene calls are TRBV9 and TRBJ2-7; 7 bases are a match to TRBD2. Germline CDR1 and CDR2: SGDLS and YYNGEE. V was pared by 2 bases and J by 1 base, with 6 bases of the junction left unmatched. The CDR3 is made up of 15 amino acids.

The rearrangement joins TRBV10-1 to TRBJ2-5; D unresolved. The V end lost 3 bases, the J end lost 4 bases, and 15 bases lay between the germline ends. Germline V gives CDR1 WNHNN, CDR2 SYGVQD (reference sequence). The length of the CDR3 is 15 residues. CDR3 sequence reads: CASSEEGPPRETQYF. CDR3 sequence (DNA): TGCGCCAGCAGTGAAGAAGGCCCACCGAGAGAGACCCAGTACTTC.

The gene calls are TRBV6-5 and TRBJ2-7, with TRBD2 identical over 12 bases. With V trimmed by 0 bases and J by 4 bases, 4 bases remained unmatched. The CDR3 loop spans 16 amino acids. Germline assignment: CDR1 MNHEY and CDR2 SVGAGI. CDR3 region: CASSYSGTSGLYEQYF. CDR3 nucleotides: TGTGCCAGCAGTTACTCCGGGACTAGCGGGCTATACGAGCAGTACTTC.